This T cell receptor beta chain derives from a study of T cell repertoires in cytomegalovirus infection. Study-level background: Well-studied HLA-B-restricted epitopes and recently identified HLA-C-restricted epitopes of CMV were both used in the study. Signatures in public TCR beta sequences pointed to both CMV infection and matching HLA type. Study-level points and caveats: Dominating the ex vivo response were HLA-C-restricted CMV-specific TCR beta clonotypes.

TCRdb ran MiXCR on the reads and lists one entry per CDR3 protein. The data hold 700,000 to 850,000 distinct CDR3 sequences, with about 31% observed a single time. The CDR3 consists of 16 residues. Germline CDR1 MNHEY, CDR2 SMNVEV (reference sequence). V shed 2 bases, J shed 2 bases, and the junction held 3 bases outside the gene matches. To note about this clonotype: The antigen remains unidentified.

The sample here was cultured CD8+ T cells from PBMCs, taken from culture after CMV antigen stimulation. This receptor was taken from a human donor in good health (CMV status not recorded). Some clones in this sample may be carry-over from other donors' samples. The genes are TRBV27 and TRBJ2-5; the match to TRBD2 covers 12 bases. CDR3 sequence: CASSLTGTSGQETQYF. The CDR3 DNA follows: TGTGCCAGCAGTTTAACCGGGACTAGCGGGCAAGAGACCCAGTACTTC.